The rows below give T cell receptor beta chains drawn from one sample of a study of blood T cells in healthy people across ages. Each CDR3 protein is one row after TCRdb ran MiXCR on the 5' RACE reads. The sample lists about 930,000 distinct CDR3 sequences; 25% to 30% were seen once. The same data also contributed to another study, on T cells of mothers and their children.

The material sequenced was blood. These receptors were obtained from a woman in her thirties or forties in good health. Both conserved end residues are part of each CDR3. Each record gives: D gene, J gene, V gene, clone size, CDR3 DNA, CDR3 protein. A D gene is named only where the DNA matches it firmly. Where a row states a size, it is once, few, many or the class of an expanded clone; other rows omit it.

. TRBJ1-4 TRBV18 many TGTGCCAGCTCACCCTCCATGCTCGAAAAACTGTTTTTT CASSPSMLEKLFF
. TRBJ1-5 TRBV7-9 many TGTGCCAGCAGCTTAGATGATCAGCCCCAGCATTTT CASSLDDQPQHF
. TRBJ1-2 TRBV12-3/TRBV12-4 . TGTGCCAGCAGTTTAAGCGTCGACTGGGCTAGTGGCTACACCTTC CASSLSVDWASGYTF
. TRBJ1-2 TRBV10-2 . TGCGCCAGCAGTGATGCAGGGCAGGACTATGGCTACACCTTC CASSDAGQDYGYTF
. TRBJ1-1 TRBV3-1 . TGTGCCAGCAGCCTGATGGCCCGGGGCCCTGAAGCTTTCTTT CASSLMARGPEAFF
. TRBJ1-1 TRBV10-3 many TGTGCCACCTCGGACTACAACACTGAAGCTTTCTTT CATSDYNTEAFF
TRBD1 TRBJ2-7 TRBV7-6 few TGTGCCAGCAGCTTAGACCGGGACAGAGTATCCTACGAGCAGTACTTC CASSLDRDRVSYEQYF
. TRBJ2-1 TRBV20-1 . TGCAGTGCCGAGATTCTCGGGGCTACCCCGAGCTCCTACAATGAGCAGTTCTTC CSAEILGATPSSYNEQFF
. TRBJ1-1 TRBV7-9 once TGTGCCAGCAGCTTAGAGCGCGGAGGAGCCTTCTTT CASSLERGGAFF
TRBD1 TRBJ1-1 TRBV12-5 few TGTGCTAGTGGCCGGGGACAGGGAAGGGATGAAGCTTTCTTT CASGRGQGRDEAFF
TRBD2 TRBJ2-5 TRBV20-1 . TGCAGTGCGCTGACTAGCGGGACCCAAGAGACCCAGTACTTC CSALTSGTQETQYF
TRBD2 TRBJ2-5 TRBV9 . TGTGCCAGCAGCGTAAGCGGGGGCGCCACCAGAGAGACCCAGTACTTC CASSVSGGATRETQYF
. TRBJ2-7 TRBV6-6 many TGTGCCAGCAGTTACGGGCAGGGAGGAACCTACGAGCAGTACTTC CASSYGQGGTYEQYF
. TRBJ1-2 TRBV2 . TGTGCCAGCAGTGATAGTCCAGGGGCCGTCTCTAACTATGGCTACACCTTC CASSDSPGAVSNYGYTF
. TRBJ1-1 TRBV29-1 . TGCAGCGTTGTAAAATACTTGGGATCCAAGGCCTCCTACACTGAAGCTTTCTTT CSVVKYLGSKASYTEAFF
. TRBJ1-1 TRBV12-3/TRBV12-4 . TGTGCCAGCAGCCCGAATACCAACCGGGCTAATGAAGCTTTCTTT CASSPNTNRANEAFF
. TRBJ1-2 TRBV6-2/TRBV6-3 many TGTGCCAGCTTTGGACAAGATGGCTACACCTTC CASFGQDGYTF
. TRBJ2-6 TRBV28 many TGTGCCAGCAGTTCTGAGGGAACTGGGGCCAACGTCCTGACTTTC CASSSEGTGANVLTF
. TRBJ2-4 TRBV9 few TGTGCCAGCAGCGTAGAAGGGGCCCCCAGTGGGTGGAACATTCAGTACTTC CASSVEGAPSGWNIQYF
TRBD2 TRBJ2-3 TRBV20-1 . TGCAGTGTCGGGACTAGCGGAACAGATATGCAGTATTTT CSVGTSGTDMQYF
. TRBJ2-1 TRBV24-1 few TGTGCCACCAGTGATTCTTACCCTGGTGTGACGGGTGAGCAGTTCTTC CATSDSYPGVTGEQFF
TRBD2 TRBJ2-3 TRBV5-1 many TGCGCCAGCAGCTTGGATGGCGGGGGGGCGACAGATACGCAGTATTTT CASSLDGGGATDTQYF
. TRBJ2-1 TRBV15 . TGTGCCACCACCTTCTTCGGGGAGGGGACACTCAATGAGCAGTTCTTC CATTFFGEGTLNEQFF
TRBD1 TRBJ1-2 TRBV2 . TGTGCCAGCAGTGGGACAGGGGGGAGCTATGGCTACACCTTC CASSGTGGSYGYTF
. TRBJ1-1 TRBV18 . TGTGCCAGCTCACCTTCCATGGGGGACGGTAGGACTGAAGCTTTCTTT CASSPSMGDGRTEAFF
. TRBJ2-1 TRBV4-1 . TGCGCCAGCAGCCAAGATCCCACCGTCGCCCCCGGGCTAGGGACGTACTCAAACAATGAGCAGTTCTTC CASSQDPTVAPGLGTYSNNEQFF
TRBD2 TRBJ2-1 TRBV7-3 . TGTGCCAGCAGCTTAAGAGGGGGCGGGGGGGCCAGGAATGAGCAGTTCTTC CASSLRGGGGARNEQFF
TRBD1 TRBJ2-3 TRBV5-1 few TGCGCCAGCAGCTCCGGACAGGGGGACGCAGATACGCAGTATTTT CASSSGQGDADTQYF
. TRBJ2-6 TRBV4-1 many TGCGCCAGCAGCCAATCCGGGACTCAAGGCTCCTCTGGGGCCAACGTCCTGACTTTC CASSQSGTQGSSGANVLTF
TRBD2 TRBJ2-5 TRBV5-1 . TGCGCCGGCAGCGGGGGAGACTATTTAGAAGAGACCCAGTACTTC CAGSGGDYLEETQYF
. TRBJ2-7 TRBV7-2 . TGTGCCAGCAGCTTAGGGGTAGCGGTGGCCTACGAGCAGTACTTC CASSLGVAVAYEQYF
. TRBJ2-5 TRBV19 . TGTGCCAGTAGTATTGCGGCTAGCGTATCAAGGAAAGAGACCCAGTACTTC CASSIAASVSRKETQYF
. TRBJ2-1 TRBV7-2 . TGTGCCAGCAGCTACCCACGATACGAGCAGTTCTTC CASSYPRYEQFF
. TRBJ2-3 TRBV6-1 few TGTGCCAGCAGTGAAGCAGGTGGAGATACGCAGTATTTT CASSEAGGDTQYF
TRBD1 TRBJ2-7 TRBV7-9 . TGTGCCAGCAGCTTCCGGGACAGGGAATTCGAGCAGTACTTC CASSFRDREFEQYF
. TRBJ2-1 TRBV7-2 many TGTGCCAGCAGCTTACCCGGGGGAAGTTTAAATGAGCAGTTCTTC CASSLPGGSLNEQFF
. TRBJ1-2 TRBV20-1 . TGCAGTGCTGCGGCCCAAGGGTTGGGTTTTGGCTACACCTTC CSAAAQGLGFGYTF
TRBD1 TRBJ1-1 TRBV4-1 few TGCGCCAGCAGCCAAGGGACAGGGGGTTACACTGAAGCTTTCTTT CASSQGTGGYTEAFF
TRBD2 TRBJ2-2 TRBV3-1 . TGTGCCAGCAGCCCCCTCGGAGCTAGCGGGATCACCGGGGAGCTGTTTTTT CASSPLGASGITGELFF
TRBD1 TRBJ1-5 TRBV7-2 few TGTGCCAGCAGCTTCCGGGACAGGGAAGGACAGCCCCAGCATTTT CASSFRDREGQPQHF
TRBD2 TRBJ2-7 TRBV30 . TGTGCCAGGAGTTCCCGGACTAGCGGGGGGTGGATCTACGAGCAGTACTTC CARSSRTSGGWIYEQYF
TRBD1 TRBJ1-5 TRBV7-9 . TGTGCCAGCAGCTCCTCGGACAGGGGGTCTTTCAATCAGCCCCAGCATTTT CASSSSDRGSFNQPQHF
. TRBJ2-5 TRBV2 . TGTACCAGCAGTGCTCAAGGGCAGGGTGGAGAGACCCAGTACTTC CTSSAQGQGGETQYF
. TRBJ2-7 TRBV20-1 . TGCAGTGCTAGGGGGGCGGGACAAAATACCTACGAGCAGTACTTC CSARGAGQNTYEQYF
. TRBJ2-7 TRBV4-3 . TGCGCCAGCAGCCAAGGGTCCAACTACGAGCAGTACTTC CASSQGSNYEQYF
. TRBJ1-1 TRBV5-1 few TGCGCCAGCAGCCCGGCCGGATGGCGGAACACTGAAGCTTTCTTT CASSPAGWRNTEAFF
TRBD1 TRBJ2-7 TRBV7-3 . TGTGCCAGCAGCTCCGGGACAGGAGGCTACAATGAGCAGTACTTC CASSSGTGGYNEQYF